Following are 14 T cell receptor beta chains from one sample sequenced in a study of CD8+ T cells in alopecia areata. cDNA prepared by RNA extraction and subsequent reverse transcription served as the template for sequencing. Profiled with immunoSEQ multiplex PCR; TCRdb holds only in-frame clones, not every one. The sample lists about 220,000 clones; around three fifths were seen once. The treatment is: oral pan-JAK inhibitor, 5-10 mg twice daily. Source: CD4+ T cells sorted from blood, taken at week 4, from a patient treated with tofacitinib. The receptors shown here come from a human donor with alopecia areata.

This clone was seen ten or more times. Here the CDR3 DNA reads TGTGCCAGCAGCTTATCGCTTGGACAGGGGGAAGATACGCAGTATTTT. Encoded protein: CASSLSLGQGEDTQYF. The rearrangement uses TRBV7-6 and TRBJ2-3; 10 nucleotides agree with TRBD1. Trimming cost V 2 bases and J 5 bases; bases outside gene matches: 7. Germline V gives CDR1 SGHVS, CDR2 FNYEAQ. This CDR3 has 16 amino acids.

This chain connects TRBV29-1 to TRBJ1-2; TRBD1 matches at 8 bases. This CDR3 region has 12 residues. V shed 2 bases, J shed 8 bases, and the junction held 4 bases outside the gene matches. Germline V gene data show CDR1 as SQVTM and CDR2 as ANQGSEA. The CDR3, as DNA: TGCAGCGTTGAACCAGGGGGCGGAGGCTACACCTTC. It specifies CSVEPGGGGYTF.

This clone has just a few counts. The V gene is TRBV12-5, the J gene TRBJ1-1; no clear D gene. CDR1 and CDR2 (germline): LGHNT, FRNRAP. The CDR3 totals 14 residues. Trimming left V 2 bases short and J 1 base short, with 8 bases between. The CDR3 spells CASGLWAGNTEAFF. The CDR3 coding sequence is TGTGCTAGTGGTTTGTGGGCGGGGAACACTGAAGCTTTCTTT.

This clone was detected only once. The rearrangement links TRBV15 to TRBJ1-1; the D gene is possibly TRBD1 (5 bases). The V end lost 0 bases, the J end lost 10 bases, and 6 bases lay between the germline ends. The CDR3 totals 11 residues. Germline values: CDR1 LNHNV, CDR2 YYDKDF (reference sequence). CDR3 amino acids: CATSREGRAFF. For the CDR3, the DNA is TGTGCCACCAGCAGAGAGGGGCGAGCTTTCTTT.

This clone was observed a single time. This sequence joins TRBV4-3 and TRBJ2-5; TRBD1 or TRBD2 may be the D gene (6 bases each). V lost 4 bases and J 5 bases, leaving 17 bases between the germline ends. This CDR3 has 15 residues. Germline assignment: CDR1 LGHNA and CDR2 YSLEER. The CDR3 sequence: CASSPRLGGLETQYF. CDR3 nucleotide sequence: TGCGCCAGCAGCCCCCGGTTGGGGGGCTTGGAGACCCAGTACTTC.

This sequence joins TRBV6-5 and TRBJ1-5; D not certain. Germline V gene lookup returns CDR1 MNHEY and CDR2 SVGAGI. CDR3 length equals 13 residues. Trimming took 3 bases from V and 5 from J, leaving 8 bases between them. CDR3 sequence reads: CASSYFGDQPQHF. In DNA form, the CDR3 reads TGTGCCAGCAGTTATTTTGGGGATCAGCCCCAGCATTTT.

This clone was observed a few times. This rearrangement joins TRBV29-1 to TRBJ2-3; TRBD1 matches 7 bases. The V and J ends lost 7 bases and 1 base, in that order; junction bases with no gene match: 8. This CDR3 is 14 amino acids long. The germline V gene encodes CDR1 SQVTM and CDR2 ANQGSEA. The CDR3 DNA sequence: TGCAGCGCACTGAAGGGACAGCGCACAGATACGCAGTATTTT. Its translation is CSALKGQRTDTQYF.

The chain uses TRBV12-2 and TRBJ1-1; the table's D call of TRBD1 was not tested on the DNA. TRBV12-2 is a known pseudogene. CDR3 length equals 16 residues. Here the CDR3 DNA reads TGTGCAAGTCGCTTAGTTCCTCAGGGGTTTGGCACTGAAGCTTTCTTT. This encodes CASRLVPQGFGTEAFF.

V gene TRBV14 combines with J gene TRBJ2-7; TRBD2 matches 7 bases. The CDR3 consists of 16 residues. Germline V gene data show CDR1 as SGHDN and CDR2 as FVKESK. Trimming cost V 2 bases and J 2 bases; bases outside gene matches: 9. The CDR3 protein is CASSQLAGPRAYEQYF. In nucleotides, the CDR3 is TGTGCCAGCAGCCAATTAGCGGGTCCACGAGCCTACGAGCAGTACTTC.

The V and J genes are TRBV30 and TRBJ1-1; 9 nucleotides line up with TRBD1. V trimming: 1 base; J trimming: 4 bases; junction bases outside the gene matches: 7. Looked up from germline, CDR1 is GTSNPN and CDR2 is SVGIG (reference sequence). The CDR3 consists of 15 residues. CDR3 region: CAWSALGQGFTEAFF. CDR3 DNA: TGTGCCTGGAGTGCCCTCGGACAGGGGTTCACTGAAGCTTTCTTT. Looking up the rest from reference TRBV30 and TRBJ1-1 gives the full variable domain: SQTIHQWPATLVQPVGSPLSLECTVEGTSNPNLYWYRQAAGRGLQLLFYSVGIGQISSEVPQNLSASRPQDRQFILSSKKLLLSDSGFYLCAWSALGQGFTEAFFGQGTRLTVV.

This rearrangement joins TRBV15 to TRBJ2-4; 10 nucleotides agree with TRBD2. This CDR3 has 19 amino acids. Germline loops: CDR1 LNHNV, CDR2 YYDKDF (reference sequence). V shed 1 base, J shed 0 bases, and the junction held 9 bases outside the gene matches. The CDR3 DNA is TGTGCCACCAGCAGAGGAGTAGCGGGGGGCCAAGTAGCCAAAAACATTCAGTACTTC. Its protein product is CATSRGVAGGQVAKNIQYF. The full variable domain, rest sourced from reference TRBV15 and TRBJ2-4, is DAMVIQNPRYQVTQFGKPVTLSCSQTLNHNVMYWYQQKSSQAPKLLFHYYDKDFNNEADTPDNFQSRRPNTSFCFLDIRSPGLGDTAMYLCATSRGVAGGQVAKNIQYFGAGTRLSVL.

The chain is built from TRBV19 and TRBJ2-1; D remains unclear. The germline CDR1 and CDR2 sequences are LNHDA and SQIVND (reference sequence). V shed 6 bases and J shed 1 base, with 16 bases lying between them. CDR3 size: 16 residues. CDR3 bases: TGTGCCAGTAGAGAGAACGGTCGGGTATCCTACAATGAGCAGTTCTTC. As protein: CASRENGRVSYNEQFF.

The gene calls are TRBV4-1 and TRBJ1-1, with no clear D. V gave up 1 base and J gave up 0 bases, with 12 bases separating them. Per the germline V gene, CDR1 is MGHRA and CDR2 is YSYEKL. The CDR3 runs to 16 residues. The CDR3 DNA is TGCGCCAGCAGCCAAGTTGAGACAATAATGAACACTGAAGCTTTCTTT. Protein sequence: CASSQVETIMNTEAFF.

This chain joins TRBV7-3 and TRBJ2-5; D unresolved. This CDR3 spans 12 amino acids. In germline, CDR1 is SGHTA, CDR2 FQGTGA. V shed 2 bases and J shed 9 bases, with 10 bases lying between them. The CDR3 protein is CASSLGDGAQYF. The CDR3 DNA is TGTGCCAGCAGCTTAGGGGATGGGGCCCAGTACTTC.